The source of this T cell receptor (beta chain) is a study of T cells after yellow fever vaccination. General observations from the study: Post-booster repertoires again held most primary-vaccination clones (around 95% CD4, 88% CD8). Clonotype sharing between CD4 and CD8 compartments was small. Bulk-population clonotypes that are abundant could appear as contaminants in FACS-sorted repertoires.

This clonotype was detected many times. What it recognizes is unknown. The study made its TCR cDNA through 5'RACE template switching. That step introduced a universal primer site along with UMIs. Using its own MiXCR run on the 5' RACE reads, TCRdb lists one record per CDR3 protein. This table holds 250,000 or so distinct CDR3 sequences, around 6.7% found once. Germline V gene data show CDR1 as WSHSY and CDR2 as SAAADI. With 2 bases removed from V and 0 bases from J, the gap between germline ends came to 5 bases. The CDR3 extends over 13 amino acids. The source of this sequence is a man aged 25-45 years who received the YFV17D yellow fever vaccine. The V call is TRBV10-2, the J call TRBJ2-7; D is undetermined. The sequencing here drew on CD4+ T cells sorted from PBMCs, taken on the day of the yellow fever booster vaccination. The CDR3 sequence is CASSETVSYEQYF. The CDR3 nucleotides are TGCGCCAGCAGTGAGACAGTCTCCTACGAGCAGTACTTC.